This paragraph covers one T cell receptor beta chain sequence. What it binds is not known. Looked up from germline, CDR1 is MNHEY and CDR2 is SVGEGT. With 2 bases removed from V and 5 bases from J, the gap between germline ends came to 14 bases. The CDR3 totals 15 residues. This entry is derived from a study of T cell responses to AZD1222 COVID-19 vaccine. Findings of the study overall: Clonal diversity was possibly underestimated; the donors were predominantly white British and more often female. Increased Spike-specific TCR breadth and depth were observed after two AZD1222 doses. Sampling captured repertoires only after the peak T cell response.

Profiling relied on immunoSEQ multiplex PCR, and the TCRdb table lists in-frame clones only, not all of them. The data contain about 110,000 clones, 70% to 90% of them singletons. This chain joins TRBV6-2 or TRBV6-3 and TRBJ2-3; D not certain. The sample here was peripheral blood, taken on day 0 of MenACWY control vaccination. This receptor was identified in an adult in good health. CDR3: CASSYGRNEGDTQYF. CDR3 bases: TGTGCCAGCAGTTACGGGCGGAATGAAGGAGATACGCAGTATTTT.